This TCR beta chain derives from a study of cytomegalovirus exposure and HLA in healthy donors. General study results and limits: TCR clusters originating in the first cohort tended to co-occur in the roughly 120 validation repertoires, according to a later analysis. Despite most TCR sequences being rare, some public TCRs occurred in many donors.

Profiling relied on immunoSEQ multiplex PCR, and the TCRdb table lists in-frame clones only, not all of them. Among more than 65,000 clones listed, roughly 93% were seen once. Of note for this clone: The antigen is undetermined.

After removal of 5 bases from V and 0 bases from J, the junction contained 11 bases not matched to a gene. The CDR3 spans 17 residues. Germline CDR1 reads SGHTA; CDR2 reads FQGNSA. From the 120-subject validation cohort, which was separate from the approximately 670-subject first cohort, the donors were drawn. The sequence derives from a man younger than 35 in good health and CMV-seronegative. This chain uses TRBV7-2 with TRBJ2-7, with 9 nucleotides matching TRBD2. Input material: PBMCs. This CDR3 reads CASSPRTSAILSYEQYF. The CDR3 nucleotides read TGTGCCAGCAGCCCACGGACTAGCGCCATACTCTCCTACGAGCAGTACTTC.